This paragraph reports one T cell receptor (beta chain). This clonotype was detected only a few times. The antigen it recognizes is unknown. No much larger clone is present one base from it, and per-base qualities are unavailable. This sample was included in a study of CD8 T cells in ankylosing spondylitis (dated by TCRdb to about 2017). Describing the broader study: To find TCR variants linked to disease, the study profiled T cell receptor beta repertoires in ankylosing spondylitis patients and healthy donors. Peripheral blood was sampled, and synovial fluid was additionally collected from ankylosing spondylitis patients. In total, the full study cohort was made up of some 100 healthy donors and roughly 27 ankylosing spondylitis patients. Study-wide conclusions, independent of this receptor: Some motif variants had previously been reported in the synovial fluid and blood of reactive arthritis patients, which suggests shared mechanisms of disease initiation. A TCR beta motif made up of about eight highly homologous amino acid variants appeared to be characteristic of blood from ankylosing spondylitis patients. The disease-linked clones were reported to be significantly enriched in matched synovial fluid samples from ankylosing spondylitis patients. The disease-linked clones had a CD8+ phenotype and were found at relatively low frequencies in peripheral blood.

The CDR3 numbers 14 residues from cysteine through phenylalanine. Here the CDR3 DNA is all that survives: 42 bases in frame from base 1. The V end gives up 4 bases and the J end 5 bases, leaving 6 bases in the junction not matched to a gene. Sequencing was performed on an Illumina HiSeq 2500. Quantitative 5'-RACE with molecular barcodes was used to prepare TCR beta libraries. The original methods were these. A new computational method based on a probabilistic model of VDJ rearrangement was used to identify disease-linked TCR variants. The public reads were quality trimmed at Q25 with fastp and then assembled into clones with MiXCR by TCRdb, keeping productive beta chains. Entries that share a CDR3 protein sequence are merged under the most common genes and DNA. The V and J calls reflect TCRdb's pipeline rather than the authors' work. Recorded for this sample are about 510,000 distinct CDR3 sequences; about 5.7% of them occurred a single time. Clones ranked in the top ten supply around 3.5% of the sample.

Recombination connected TRBV12-3 or TRBV12-4 to TRBJ2-5, and 8 junction bases match TRBD2. Input material: blood, either unsorted or a sorted T cell fraction (not recorded which). This TCR came from a male donor with ankylosing spondylitis. The base sequence is TGTGCCAGCAGTTCGATAGCGGGATGGGAGACCCAGTACTTC. The encoded protein is CASSSIAGWETQYF.